These 21 T cell receptor beta chains originate from one sample sequenced in a study of blood T cell repertoires in COVID-19. Data came from immunoSEQ multiplex PCR; TCRdb stores just in-frame clones and leaves some out. The table lists approximately 220,000 clones, under 90% of them singletons, with 4.8% in the top ten. Sequencing used PBMCs or T cells enriched from blood (not recorded which). These receptors came from a woman between 50 and 59 years old who had been exposed to COVID-19.

This clone has only a few counts. This rearrangement joins TRBV5-4 to TRBJ1-2; 8 bases are shared with TRBD1. The CDR3 loop spans 14 amino acids. V shed 3 bases, J shed 4 bases, and the junction held 5 bases outside the gene matches. Germline CDR1 and CDR2: SGHNT and YYREEE (reference sequence). CDR3 coding DNA: TGTGCCAGCAGCTCGGACAGGGAACTCTATGGCTACACCTTC. Its protein is CASSSDRELYGYTF.

The rearrangement uses TRBV19 and TRBJ1-1; D gene uncertain. There are 13 residues in the CDR3. Looked up from germline, CDR1 is LNHDA and CDR2 is SQIVND (reference sequence). The V end lost 5 bases, the J end lost 5 bases, and 12 bases lay between the germline ends. CDR3 sequence (DNA): TGTGCCAGTAGTTTCCAGGTTTGGACTGAAGCTTTCTTT. It encodes CASSFQVWTEAFF.

The chain carries TRBV4-3 and TRBJ1-2; D is unresolved. The CDR3 runs 13 residues. Germline CDR1 LGHNA, CDR2 YSLEER. With 0 bases removed from V and 8 bases from J, the gap between germline ends came to 10 bases. The CDR3 is CASSQDSRGGYTF. The DNA for the CDR3 is TGCGCCAGCAGCCAAGATAGTAGAGGAGGCTACACCTTC.

The chain employs TRBV20-1 and TRBJ2-7; D remains ambiguous. V was trimmed by 3 bases and J by 3 bases, leaving 6 bases between them. From germline, CDR1 is DFQATT and CDR2 SNEGSKA (reference sequence). The CDR3 extends over 11 amino acids. The DNA for the CDR3 is TGCAGTGCTAGGTACAACTACGAGCAGTACTTC. It specifies CSARYNYEQYF.

The chain combines TRBV7-2 with TRBJ1-1; maybe TRBD1 (6 bases). The CDR3 length is 17 residues. Germline V gene sequence: CDR1 SGHTA, CDR2 FQGNSA. V lost 5 bases and J lost 0, with 19 bases in between. CDR3 loop: CASSTDFSGAVNTEAFF. As DNA, the CDR3 is TGTGCCAGCAGCACCGATTTCTCAGGGGCGGTGAACACTGAAGCTTTCTTT.

The rearrangement uses TRBV29-1 and TRBJ1-2, with a possible D match to TRBD1 (6 bases). Trimming pared 2 bases from V and 3 bases from J, leaving 10 bases between. CDR3 length: 13 residues. Germline lookup yields CDR1 SQVTM and CDR2 ANQGSEA. DNA for the CDR3: TGCAGCGTTGAATTGGGGACATACTATGGCTACACCTTC. This sequence encodes CSVELGTYYGYTF.

The chain links TRBV7-3 to TRBJ1-3; the match to TRBD1 covers 8 bases. The CDR3 extends over 13 amino acids. V trimming: 1 base; J trimming: 8 bases; junction bases outside the gene matches: 1. CDR1 is SGHTA and CDR2 is FQGTGA in the germline V gene. In DNA form, the CDR3 reads TGTGCCAGCAGCTTAAACAGGGGGGACACCATATATTTT. Translation: CASSLNRGDTIYF.

This rearrangement joins TRBV5-1 to TRBJ1-2, with 8 nucleotides matching TRBD1. This CDR3 has 17 amino acids. Germline CDR1 is SGHRS and CDR2 is YFSETQ. Trimming at V came to 0 bases and at J to 6 bases, leaving 13 bases not matched to a gene. The CDR3: CASSLAGLGQGGDGYTF. The CDR3 coding sequence is TGCGCCAGCAGCTTGGCCGGTTTAGGACAGGGAGGGGATGGCTACACCTTC.

The chain carries TRBV11-1 and TRBJ2-5; 11 bases are a match to TRBD2. CDR3 size: 16 residues. CDR1 is SGHAT and CDR2 is FQDESV in the germline V gene (reference sequence). Trimming cost V 5 bases and J 9 bases; bases outside gene matches: 14. The CDR3 spells CASSVTSGGLQGAQYF. In DNA form, the CDR3 reads TGTGCCAGCAGCGTTACTAGCGGGGGCCTCCAGGGGGCCCAGTACTTC.

V and J are TRBV5-4 and TRBJ2-7; no definite D call. V lost 3 bases, J lost 3 bases, and 7 bases lay in between. The CDR3 extends over 12 amino acids. Germline V gene data show CDR1 as SGHNT and CDR2 as YYREEE (reference sequence). This CDR3 is CASSSTDYEQYF. The CDR3 coding sequence is TGTGCCAGCAGCTCCACAGACTACGAGCAGTACTTC.

The chain uses TRBV7-2 and TRBJ2-5; D remains ambiguous. The V and J ends lost 2 bases and 1 base respectively, with 5 bases between them. CDR3 length: 13 amino acids. Germline-derived CDR1 and CDR2 are SGHTA and FQGNSA. The CDR3 spells CASSLLLQETQYF. The CDR3 DNA follows: TGTGCCAGCAGCTTATTACTCCAAGAGACCCAGTACTTC.

The gene calls are TRBV6-5 and TRBJ2-1; D gene ambiguous. CDR1 MNHEY and CDR2 SVGAGI come from the germline V gene. CDR3 length equals 12 residues. V was cut by 0 bases and J by 9 bases, with 6 bases left in between. CDR3 in amino acids: CASSYSRAEQFF. CDR3 in DNA: TGTGCCAGCAGTTACTCGCGAGCTGAGCAGTTCTTC.

The chain uses TRBV24-1 and TRBJ2-7; D not certain. The CDR3 extends over 14 amino acids. Deletions cut 4 bases from V and 5 bases from J, with 14 bases between. Germline V CDR1 and CDR2: KGHDR, SFDVKD. The CDR3 DNA sequence: TGTGCCACCAGTGACCATCACACGGGTAACGAGCAGTACTTC. Translation: CATSDHHTGNEQYF.

V usage is TRBV6-1 and J usage is TRBJ2-2; TRBD2 aligns across 11 bases. Germline CDR1 MNHNS, CDR2 SASEGT. V lost 6 bases to trimming and J lost 7 bases; unmatched junction nucleotides: 4. The CDR3 loop spans 14 amino acids. CDR3 region: CASSPGTSGGELFF. The CDR3 DNA sequence: TGTGCCAGCAGCCCCGGGACTAGCGGCGGGGAGCTGTTTTTT.

This clone was detected once. Distinct nucleotide sequences in the sample also encode this CDR3. The chain uses TRBV2 and TRBJ2-2; weak D call: TRBD2 (5 bases). CDR3 length: 15 residues. The V end was cut by 4 bases, the J end by 5 bases, with 14 bases between. Germline-derived CDR1 and CDR2 are SNHLY and FYNNEI. The CDR3 nucleotides are TGTGCCAGCAGTGGTGGTCTAGCCGGGACCGGGGAGCTGTTTTTT. This encodes CASSGGLAGTGELFF.

This clone has a handful of counts. The rearrangement uses TRBV19 and TRBJ1-1; weak D call: TRBD1 (5 bases). The CDR3 consists of 14 residues. V lost 5 bases to trimming and J lost 6 bases, with 16 bases between them. The germline CDR1 and CDR2 sequences are LNHDA and SQIVND (reference sequence). The CDR3 spells CASSSEAGRPEAFF. The CDR3, as DNA: TGTGCCAGTAGTTCGGAGGCAGGGAGGCCTGAAGCTTTCTTT. Complete variable domain (other parts from reference TRBV19 and TRBJ1-1): DGGITQSPKYLFRKEGQNVTLSCEQNLNHDAMYWYRQDPGQGLRLIYYSQIVNDFQKGDIAEGYSVSREKKESFPLTVTSAQKNPTAFYLCASSSEAGRPEAFFGQGTRLTVV.

On this clone itself: Possible read error: a much larger clone is one base away. The genes are TRBV7-9 and TRBJ2-2, with 11 bases identical to TRBD1. After removal of 8 bases from V and 9 bases from J, the junction contained 8 bases not matched to a gene. The CDR3 sequence is 14 residues long. Germline CDR1 and CDR2: SEHNR and FQNEAQ (reference sequence). The CDR3: CASQGQGETRELFF. CDR3 DNA sequence: TGTGCCAGCCAGGGACAGGGGGAAACCAGGGAGCTGTTTTTT.

This clone was detected only a few times. This chain links TRBV18 with TRBJ2-7, with 8 positions matching TRBD2. The junction had 5 bases not matched to a gene; V was cut back by 1 base and J by 0 bases. The germline V gene encodes CDR1 KGHSH and CDR2 LQKENI. The CDR3 has 16 amino acids. The DNA of the CDR3 is TGTGCCAGCTCACCACGTATTAGCGGGGACTCCTACGAGCAGTACTTC. Translation gives CASSPRISGDSYEQYF.

The V gene is TRBV6-2 or TRBV6-3, the J gene TRBJ1-2; weak D call: TRBD1 (6 bases). V was shortened by 5 bases and J by 2 bases, with 9 bases between the two germline ends. CDR1 and CDR2 from the germline V gene are MNHEY and SVGEGT. CDR3 length: 13 residues. The CDR3 protein is CASSTTGNYGYTF. The DNA for the CDR3 is TGTGCCAGCAGTACTACAGGGAACTATGGCTACACCTTC.

This clone showed up just a few times. The V and J genes are TRBV19 and TRBJ2-7, with TRBD2 matching over 7 bases. Unmatched junction bases numbered 11, after V lost 4 bases and J lost 5 bases. CDR1 is LNHDA, CDR2 SQIVND, per germline (reference sequence). The CDR3 has 15 amino acids. The CDR3 spells CASSNARGLSDEQYF. The CDR3 DNA reads TGTGCCAGTAGTAATGCTCGGGGACTAAGCGACGAGCAGTACTTC. Looking up the rest from reference TRBV19 and TRBJ2-7 gives the full variable domain: DGGITQSPKYLFRKEGQNVTLSCEQNLNHDAMYWYRQDPGQGLRLIYYSQIVNDFQKGDIAEGYSVSREKKESFPLTVTSAQKNPTAFYLCASSNARGLSDEQYFGPGTRLTVT.

This clone was observed once. The chain is built from TRBV9 and TRBJ1-5, with D unresolved. The germline gives CDR1 SGDLS, CDR2 YYNGEE. This CDR3 comprises 15 residues. V lost 4 bases and J 2 bases, leaving 13 bases between the germline ends. CDR3 protein: CASSRGLEGNQPQHF. Here the CDR3 DNA reads TGTGCCAGCAGCAGAGGGCTCGAGGGCAATCAGCCCCAGCATTTT.